These 4 T cell receptor beta chains share one sample of origin, sequenced in a study of Graves' ophthalmopathy and Graves' hyperthyroidism. From RNA, the CDR3 regions of TCR beta chains were amplified and sequenced. RT-PCR in the first round used HTBI primers; a second-round multiplex PCR followed. Each CDR3 protein gets one entry after TCRdb re-called the multiplex PCR reads with MiXCR. This table has about 25,000 distinct CDR3 sequences, almost 50% appearing once. Sequencing was performed on peripheral blood. The origin of the receptors is an adult woman with stable Graves' hyperthyroidism.

This rearrangement joins TRBV7-9 to TRBJ2-1; 11 positions agree with TRBD2. Germline CDR1 SEHNR, CDR2 FQNEAQ (reference sequence). The trim removed 9 bases at V and 7 bases at J, leaving 14 bases unmatched. The CDR3 covers 16 residues. CDR3 in DNA: TGTGCCAGTGGCTCGAAACTAGCGGGGGATTATAATGAGCAGTTCTTC. This translates into CASGSKLAGDYNEQFF. Variable domain in full (rest from reference TRBV7-9 and TRBJ2-1): DTGVSQNPRHKITKRGQNVTFRCDPISEHNRLYWYRQTLGQGPEFLTYFQNEAQLEKSRLLSDRFSAERPKGSFSTLEIQRTEQGDSAMYLCASGSKLAGDYNEQFFGPGTRLTVL.

At least ten counts were recorded for this clonotype. This chain joins TRBV27 and TRBJ2-7; D could derive from TRBD1 or TRBD2 (5 bases each). The CDR3 covers 15 residues. CDR1 MNHEY and CDR2 SMNVEV come from the germline V gene (reference sequence). Deletions cut 5 bases from V and 7 bases from J, with 21 bases between. CDR3 nucleotides: TGTGCCAGCAGTCCCCTAGGGACCGGAACTCGGGAGCAGTACTTC. The encoded protein is CASSPLGTGTREQYF.

Turning to this clonotype: Being one base from a much bigger clone, this may be a read error. The V and J genes are TRBV28 and TRBJ2-7; D unresolved. V was shortened by 6 bases and J by 2 bases, with 20 bases between the two germline ends. Looked up from germline, CDR1 is MDHEN and CDR2 is SYDVKM. This CDR3 has 16 residues. The CDR3 protein is CASRPPKGARAYEQYF. The DNA of the CDR3 is TGTGCCAGCAGACCCCCCAAGGGCGCCCGCGCCTACGAGCAGTACTTC.

The chain uses TRBV19 and TRBJ1-3; D is uncertain. V gave up 6 bases and J gave up 4 bases, with 16 bases separating them. The CDR3 sequence is 15 residues long. CDR1 and CDR2 (germline): LNHDA, SQIVND (reference sequence). In nucleotides, the CDR3 is TGTGCCAGTAGCAAGGACGGGATGGTAGGAAACACCATATATTTT. It encodes CASSKDGMVGNTIYF.